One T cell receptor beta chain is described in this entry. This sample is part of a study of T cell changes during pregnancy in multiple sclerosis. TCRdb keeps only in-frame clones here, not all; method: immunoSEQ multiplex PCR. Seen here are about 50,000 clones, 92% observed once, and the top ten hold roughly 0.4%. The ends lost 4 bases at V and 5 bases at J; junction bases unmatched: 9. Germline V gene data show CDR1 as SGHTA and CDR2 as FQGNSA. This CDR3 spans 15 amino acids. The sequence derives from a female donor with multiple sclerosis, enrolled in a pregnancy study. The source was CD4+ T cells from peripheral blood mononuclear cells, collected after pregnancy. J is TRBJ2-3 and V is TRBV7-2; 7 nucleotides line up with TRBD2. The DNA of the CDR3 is TGTGCCAGCAGCTCCCAGAGGGGAGGGATAGATACGCAGTATTTT. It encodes CASSSQRGGIDTQYF.